This T cell receptor (beta chain) is drawn from a study of early T cells in non-severe SARS-CoV-2 infection. Study-wide background: From unsorted whole blood, bulk RNA was sequenced, and the chains remained unpaired.

Study-wide findings and caveats: The matching step, a VDJdb search, favored anti-spike CD8 responses and missed private and CD4 specificities.

This clonotype came up a few times. Its matching antigen is unknown. The CDR3 length is 14 residues. V gave up 5 bases and J gave up 5 bases, with 13 bases separating them. CDR1 is SGHVS and CDR2 is FNYEAQ in the germline V gene. Individual cDNA molecules each received unique molecular identifiers attached to them. One entry per CDR3 protein, called by TCRdb with MiXCR from the 5' RACE reads. The sample includes tens of thousands of distinct CDR3 sequences, 6.8% of them seen just once. The chain recombines TRBV7-6 with TRBJ2-1; the D gene is possibly TRBD2 (6 bases). This TCR was recovered from an adult who was a healthcare worker with PCR-confirmed SARS-CoV-2 infection or an uninfected control (not recorded which). The sample here was whole blood, taken at baseline. The CDR3 DNA is TGTGCCAGCAGCCCCCGGACTAAAAACAATGAGCAGTTCTTC. It specifies CASSPRTKNNEQFF.